The present entry profiles one T cell receptor beta chain with its context. The table came from immunoSEQ multiplex PCR; TCRdb's copy has only in-frame clones and leaves some out. This repertoire shows about 94,000 clones, over 75% found once; its top ten account for over 3%. The CDR3 has 15 amino acids. Germline V gene sequence: CDR1 SGHRS, CDR2 YFSETQ. The junction had 6 bases not matched to a gene; V was cut back by 0 bases and J by 4 bases. This specimen belongs to a study of control samples from healthy donors and cancer patients. V is TRBV5-1 and J is TRBJ1-2; 7 nucleotides agree with TRBD1. This TCR derives from a woman aged 18 to 35 in good health. The sequenced sample was blood. The CDR3 coding sequence is TGCGCCAGCAGCTTGGGGCCGACAGGGCTCTATGGCTACACCTTC. Protein product: CASSLGPTGLYGYTF.